The sequence of this TCR beta chain was determined in a study of shared clonotypes between healthy human individuals. Study context: With ages of 18 to 49, the donors were a couple of women and a few men.

Study-wide findings and caveats: Among donors, sharing of clonotypes was expected to be affected by sequencing depth.

Concerning this clone: Its antigen is unknown.

The test was conducted at deep level. Study processing details: In the immunoSEQ data, sequences were junction-only and lacked quality scores, so filtering differed. Clones were read by immunoSEQ multiplex PCR, and TCRdb kept only the in-frame ones, dropping some. The V and J calls and clone size are taken from that table; D and trimming were inferred from the DNA. The sample shows about 92,000 clones, less than 50% of them seen only once. The CDR3 spans 15 residues. Trimming shortened V by 0 bases and J by 5 bases, and 15 bases separated the two germline ends. Germline V gene lookup returns CDR1 SGHDT and CDR2 YYEEEE.

Sequenced material: PBMCs. This TCR was recovered from a woman aged 40-49 years in good health. Some clones in this sample may be carry-over from other donors' samples. The V and J genes are TRBV5-6 and TRBJ2-7, with TRBD2 as a possible D gene (5 bases). The CDR3 is CASSLAEGLVHEQYF. CDR3 coding DNA: TGTGCCAGCAGCTTGGCCGAGGGATTGGTCCACGAGCAGTACTTC.